This T cell receptor (beta chain) was recovered during a study of cytomegalovirus exposure and HLA in healthy donors. Notes on the study in general: An apparent linkage of common viral pathogens to several of the most significant clusters emerged in a later analysis. Researchers catalogued 160 or so TCR beta chains as cytomegalovirus-associated.

Notes on this clone: Its specificity is not known.

Vbeta (60) and Jbeta (13) primers were used in the PCR. In the study's own analysis: Unique TCR beta chains totaled about 73 million in a later count, with approximately 11 million of them shared. The repertoire was sequenced with immunoSEQ multiplex PCR; TCRdb's copy has only in-frame clones and lacks some. D and trimming were read from the DNA, whereas the V and J calls and clone size are those reported in that table. The sample includes about 180,000 clones, 76% of them seen just once. Every donor was a healthy person donating bone marrow. This CDR3 has 16 residues. Germline V lookup: CDR1 MNHEY, CDR2 SVGAGI. The V end was cut by 4 bases, the J end by 0 bases, with 15 bases between.

Sequencing used PBMCs. The V gene is TRBV6-5, the J gene TRBJ1-1; the D gene is possibly TRBD1 (6 bases). This receptor was identified in a man younger than 35 in good health and CMV-seronegative. The CDR3 loop reads CASSFLTGTVNTEAFF. In DNA form, the CDR3 reads TGTGCCAGCAGTTTTCTAACAGGGACGGTGAACACTGAAGCTTTCTTT.